This T cell receptor (beta chain) was recovered during a study of blood T cell repertoires in COVID-19. Overall study: Whether acute or convalescent, the COVID-19 samples came from the United States, Italy and Spain. PBMCs, B-cell-depleted T cells, or T cells provided the cDNA or gDNA that made up the material.

Looked up from germline, CDR1 is KGHSH and CDR2 is LQKENI. With V trimmed by 3 bases and J by 1 base, 13 bases remained unmatched. This CDR3 is 19 amino acids long. Per the study methods: Reference gene primer amplification gave nucleated cell count estimates. The repertoire was sequenced with immunoSEQ multiplex PCR; TCRdb's copy has only in-frame clones and lacks some. Clone size and the V and J calls come from that table; the DNA yielded D and trimming. Counted here are about 120,000 clones, 88% occurring once; the ten biggest clones make up less than 8.5%. Specimen: peripheral blood. The genes are TRBV18 and TRBJ2-2; 8 bases map to TRBD2. The TCR originated in a woman in her 70s who had recovered from COVID-19. In DNA form, the CDR3 reads TGTGCCAGCTCACCGAGGGCTAGCGGGCCAGGCGGGAACACCGGGGAGCTGTTTTTT. Protein product: CASSPRASGPGGNTGELFF.